This is a list of T cell receptor beta chains from one sample in a study of regulatory T cells in long-lasting Graves disease. A single record per CDR3 protein comes from TCRdb applying MiXCR to the multiplex PCR reads. The table records 520,000 or so distinct CDR3 sequences, more than 10% of them present only once. These data were likewise used in another study, on T cells in Graves' hyperthyroidism and ophthalmopathy.

The starting material was peripheral blood mononuclear cells (PBMCs), obtained at new diagnosis, from a patient treated with antithyroid drugs. Source of these receptors: a woman aged 25 to 39 with Graves disease. CDR3s include the opening cysteine and the closing phenylalanine or tryptophan. D genes are given only for firm matches. The size field is filled for only some rows; it gives once, few, many or a size class.

CDR3 | DNA | D | V | size | J
CASSQDRGATNEKLFF | TGTGCCAGCAGCCAAGATAGGGGAGCGACTAATGAAAAACTGTTTTTT | . | TRBV14 | few | TRBJ1-4
CASSPPSISGNTIYF | TGTGCCAGCTCACCACCGTCCATCTCTGGAAACACCATATATTTT | . | TRBV18 | many | TRBJ1-3
CSAPKQGGGNQPQHF | TGCAGTGCTCCAAAACAGGGGGGAGGGAATCAGCCCCAGCATTTT | TRBD1 | TRBV20-1 | many | TRBJ1-5
CASSVASRVAGDGYTF | TGTGCCAGCAGCGTAGCTTCCCGGGTGGCAGGGGATGGCTACACCTTC | . | TRBV9 | . | TRBJ1-2
CASSARQGAYNEQFF | TGTGCCAGCAGCGCCCGACAGGGAGCCTACAATGAGCAGTTCTTC | TRBD1 | TRBV7-2 | many | TRBJ2-1
CASSLSRGTYYNEQFF | TGTGCCAGCAGTTTATCTCGGGGGACCTACTACAATGAGCAGTTCTTC | . | TRBV27 | many | TRBJ2-1
CASSTTPLGRRSSYNSPLHF | TGTGCCAGCAGTACAACCCCCCTGGGACGGAGGAGCTCCTATAATTCACCCCTCCACTTT | . | TRBV12-3/TRBV12-4 | many | TRBJ1-6
CATSPRYMKNTEAFF | TGTGCCACCAGCCCCCGATACATGAAAAACACTGAAGCTTTCTTT | . | TRBV15 | many | TRBJ1-1
CASGGQRYEQYF | TGTGCCAGCGGTGGACAGCGCTACGAGCAGTACTTC | . | TRBV7-9 | many | TRBJ2-7
CASSQDQGLDTGELFF | TGTGCCAGCAGCCAAGATCAGGGGTTGGACACCGGGGAGCTGTTTTTT | . | TRBV4-2 | once | TRBJ2-2
CSAIDSGGEETQYF | TGCAGTGCAATCGACAGCGGTGGTGAAGAGACCCAGTACTTC | . | TRBV20-1 | many | TRBJ2-5
CGAEGDTEAFF | TGCGGGGCCGAGGGGGACACTGAAGCTTTCTTT | . | TRBV29-1 | few | TRBJ1-1
CASSLPRASGRDEQFF | TGTGCCAGCTCCCTCCCAAGGGCTAGCGGGAGGGATGAGCAGTTCTTC | TRBD2 | TRBV18 | . | TRBJ2-1
CASSSWINTGELFF | TGTGCCAGCAGCTCATGGATAAACACCGGGGAGCTGTTTTTT | . | TRBV11-3 | . | TRBJ2-2
CASSGWGRAPSTDTQYF | TGTGCCAGCAGTGGGTGGGGCAGAGCCCCTAGCACAGATACGCAGTATTTT | . | TRBV6-2/TRBV6-3 | . | TRBJ2-3
CASSASRAGYNEQFF | TGTGCCAGCAGCGCTTCTAGGGCCGGATACAATGAGCAGTTCTTC | . | TRBV7-2 | many | TRBJ2-1
CASSFSRTSLNYGYTF | TGTGCCAGCAGCTTTAGCCGGACATCTCTAAACTATGGCTACACCTTC | . | TRBV11-2 | many | TRBJ1-2
CASQDRRSNQPQHF | TGTGCCAGCCAAGACAGGAGAAGCAATCAGCCCCAGCATTTT | . | TRBV27 | . | TRBJ1-5
CATSPVSGRLRNTEAFF | TGTGCCACCAGCCCTGTGTCAGGGAGGCTTAGGAACACTGAAGCTTTCTTT | . | TRBV15 | many | TRBJ1-1
CASSLGTTEENQYF | TGCGCCAGCAGCCTCGGGACTACTGAAGAGAACCAGTACTTC | TRBD2 | TRBV5-1 | . | TRBJ2-5
CAKDGGNTEAFF | TGTGCCAAGGACGGGGGTAACACTGAAGCTTTCTTT | . | TRBV30 | many | TRBJ1-1
CASRLGSFFLGGSYEQYF | TGTGCCAGCAGGCTTGGGAGCTTTTTCTTGGGGGGCTCCTACGAGCAGTACTTC | . | TRBV6-2/TRBV6-3 | . | TRBJ2-7
CAWSVLAGYNEQFF | TGTGCCTGGAGTGTCTTAGCGGGTTACAATGAGCAGTTCTTC | TRBD2 | TRBV30 | once | TRBJ2-1
CASSSGQGRSSYNEQFF | TGTGCCAGCAGCTCGGGACAGGGTCGTTCCTCCTACAATGAGCAGTTCTTC | TRBD1 | TRBV7-9 | many | TRBJ2-1
CASSPPPGKSSYNEQFF | TGTGCCAGCAGCCCCCCCCCGGGGAAGAGCTCCTACAATGAGCAGTTCTTC | . | TRBV7-8 | many | TRBJ2-1
CASSFVGTGLNNSPLHF | TGTGCCAGCAGTTTTGTGGGTACCGGACTCAATAATTCACCCCTCCACTTT | . | TRBV12-3/TRBV12-4 | many | TRBJ1-6
CASSLSPLIYGYTF | TGTGCCAGCAGCTTATCGCCCCTGATCTATGGCTACACCTTC | . | TRBV7-2 | many | TRBJ1-2
CASSTRREETQYF | TGTGCCAGTAGCACCCGAAGAGAAGAGACCCAGTACTTC | . | TRBV19 | many | TRBJ2-5
CASSNRVQETQYF | TGTGCCAGCAGCAACAGGGTCCAAGAGACCCAGTACTTC | . | TRBV12-3/TRBV12-4 | many | TRBJ2-5
CASSPQGQAYTYGYTF | TGTGCCAGCTCACCCCAAGGACAGGCGTACACTTATGGCTACACCTTC | TRBD1 | TRBV18 | many | TRBJ1-2
CASSLIGNPQETQYF | TGTGCCAGCAGTTTGATAGGAAACCCCCAAGAGACCCAGTACTTC | . | TRBV27 | many | TRBJ2-5
CASSDWLVVRHQPQHF | TGTGCCAGCAGTGATTGGCTAGTAGTTCGCCATCAGCCCCAGCATTTT | . | TRBV6-1 | few | TRBJ1-5
CASRPAGGPIEQFF | TGTGCCAGCAGACCAGCGGGAGGGCCCATTGAGCAGTTCTTC | TRBD2 | TRBV12-3/TRBV12-4 | . | TRBJ2-1
CSASSLWGANTEAFF | TGCAGTGCTAGTAGCTTGTGGGGGGCGAACACTGAAGCTTTCTTT | . | TRBV20-1 | few | TRBJ1-1
CASSVSSGTGHNEQFF | TGTGCCAGCAGCGTGAGCAGCGGGACAGGCCACAATGAGCAGTTCTTC | . | TRBV9 | . | TRBJ2-1
CASSLKHQGGYEQYF | TGTGCCAGCAGCCTTAAACACCAAGGAGGGTACGAGCAGTACTTC | . | TRBV27 | many | TRBJ2-7
CASSLSSRVHEQYF | TGTGCCAGCAGTTTATCATCCAGGGTCCACGAGCAGTACTTC | . | TRBV27 | many | TRBJ2-7
CASSVDGPGGSNQPQHF | TGTGCCAGTAGTGTAGACGGACCGGGTGGGAGCAATCAGCCCCAGCATTTT | . | TRBV19 | many | TRBJ1-5
CASSSGLAGAYYEQYF | TGTGCCAGCAGCTCAGGACTAGCGGGAGCCTACTACGAGCAGTACTTC | TRBD2 | TRBV7-9 | many | TRBJ2-7
CSPSGTYEQYF | TGCAGTCCTAGCGGGACGTACGAGCAGTACTTC | TRBD2 | TRBV20-1 | . | TRBJ2-7
CASSESAVGEQFF | TGTGCCAGCAGTGAATCAGCAGTAGGTGAGCAGTTCTTC | . | TRBV2 | many | TRBJ2-1
CAISDGTSGYEQYF | TGTGCCATCAGTGACGGGACTAGTGGCTACGAGCAGTACTTC | TRBD2 | TRBV10-3 | many | TRBJ2-7
CASSFPSLAGAAFEQFF | TGTGCCAGCAGTTTCCCCAGTCTAGCGGGAGCAGCTTTTGAGCAGTTCTTC | TRBD2 | TRBV12-3/TRBV12-4 | many | TRBJ2-1
CASSESTGRGPYEQYF | TGTGCCAGCAGTGAGAGTACAGGGAGAGGGCCCTACGAGCAGTACTTC | . | TRBV6-1 | many | TRBJ2-7
CGTHRGYEQFF | TGTGGGACCCACAGGGGCTATGAGCAGTTCTTC | TRBD1 | TRBV7-2 | many | TRBJ2-1
CASREPTGDNYGYTF | TGTGCCAGCAGAGAACCGACAGGGGATAACTATGGCTACACCTTC | TRBD1 | TRBV6-1 | many | TRBJ1-2
CASNPRTEAFF | TGTGCCAGCAACCCCCGGACTGAAGCTTTCTTT | . | TRBV13 | few | TRBJ1-1
CASTSFGRETQYF | TGTGCCAGCACCTCATTTGGGAGAGAGACCCAGTACTTC | . | TRBV28 | many | TRBJ2-5
CASSYAQGTYEQYF | TGTGCCAGCAGTTACGCCCAGGGTACCTACGAGCAGTACTTC | . | TRBV6-2/TRBV6-3 | few | TRBJ2-7
CASSQERTGFTHEQYF | TGCGCCAGCAGCCAAGAAAGGACAGGGTTCACCCACGAGCAGTACTTC | TRBD1 | TRBV11-2 | . | TRBJ2-7
CASSYQDSNTEAFF | TGTGCCAGCAGTTACCAGGACAGCAACACTGAAGCTTTCTTT | . | TRBV6-5 | many | TRBJ1-1
CSSNRGNGYTF | TGCAGCTCGAATAGGGGGAACGGCTACACCTTC | . | TRBV20-1 | many | TRBJ1-2
CAWEGVTGELFF | TGTGCCTGGGAGGGGGTTACCGGGGAGCTGTTTTTT | . | TRBV30 | few | TRBJ2-2
CASSSRLHGYTF | TGTGCCAGCAGCTCCCGTCTACATGGCTACACCTTC | . | TRBV13 | many | TRBJ1-2
CASGEENPSYNEQFF | TGTGCCAGCGGTGAAGAAAACCCCTCCTACAATGAGCAGTTCTTC | . | TRBV2 | few | TRBJ2-1
CVSSSYGLVEAFF | TGTGTCAGCAGCTCCTACGGACTCGTTGAAGCTTTCTTT | . | TRBV5-5 | . | TRBJ1-1
CASADRASTDTQYF | TGTGCCAGTGCAGACAGGGCAAGCACAGATACGCAGTATTTT | TRBD1 | TRBV19 | many | TRBJ2-3
CASSVNQPQHF | TGTGCCAGCAGTGTCAATCAGCCCCAGCATTTT | . | TRBV28 | many | TRBJ1-5
CASSKPGHAGYGQPQHF | TGTGCCAGTAGTAAACCTGGACATGCGGGGTACGGTCAGCCCCAGCATTTT | . | TRBV19 | many | TRBJ1-5